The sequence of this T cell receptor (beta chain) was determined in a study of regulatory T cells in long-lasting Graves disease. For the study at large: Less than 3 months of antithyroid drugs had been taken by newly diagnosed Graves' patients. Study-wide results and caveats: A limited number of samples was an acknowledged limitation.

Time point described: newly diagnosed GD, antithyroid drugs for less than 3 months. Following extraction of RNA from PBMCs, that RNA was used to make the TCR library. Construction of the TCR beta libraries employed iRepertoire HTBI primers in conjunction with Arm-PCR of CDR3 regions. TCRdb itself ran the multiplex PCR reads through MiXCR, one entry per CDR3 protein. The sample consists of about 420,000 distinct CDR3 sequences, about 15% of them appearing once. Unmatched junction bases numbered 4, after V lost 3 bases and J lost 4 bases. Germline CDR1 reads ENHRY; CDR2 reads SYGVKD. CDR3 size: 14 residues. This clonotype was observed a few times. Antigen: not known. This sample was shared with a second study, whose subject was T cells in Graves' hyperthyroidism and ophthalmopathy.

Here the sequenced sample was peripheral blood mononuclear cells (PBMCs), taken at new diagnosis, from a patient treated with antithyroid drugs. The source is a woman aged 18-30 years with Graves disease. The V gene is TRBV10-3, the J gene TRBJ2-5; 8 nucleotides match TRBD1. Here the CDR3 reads CAISDRGRGETQYF. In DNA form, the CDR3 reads TGTGCCATCAGTGACAGGGGGCGAGGAGAGACCCAGTACTTC.